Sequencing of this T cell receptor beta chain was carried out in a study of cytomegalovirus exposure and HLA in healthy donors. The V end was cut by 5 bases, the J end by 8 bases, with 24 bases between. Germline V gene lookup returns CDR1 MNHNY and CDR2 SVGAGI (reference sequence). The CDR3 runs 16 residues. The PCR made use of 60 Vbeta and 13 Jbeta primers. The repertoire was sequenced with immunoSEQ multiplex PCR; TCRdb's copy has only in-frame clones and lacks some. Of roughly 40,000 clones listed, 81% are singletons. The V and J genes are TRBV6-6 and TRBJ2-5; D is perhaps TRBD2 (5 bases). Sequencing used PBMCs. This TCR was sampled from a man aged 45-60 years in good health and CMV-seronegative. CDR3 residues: CASSPPSSSGGGTQYF. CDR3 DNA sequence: TGTGCCAGCAGTCCCCCCTCTTCTTCCGGAGGAGGCACCCAGTACTTC.